This T cell receptor (beta chain) was captured by sequencing in a study of blood T cell repertoires in COVID-19. On the study more broadly: Samples representing acute and convalescent COVID-19 were sourced from the United States, Italy and Spain. PBMCs, B-cell-depleted T cells, or T cells were the source of the cDNA or gDNA that made up the material.

The CDR3 runs to 16 residues. Trimming removed 4 bases from V and 2 bases from J; junction bases left unmatched: 9. Germline V gives CDR1 SGHNT, CDR2 YENEEA. Per the authors' pipeline: Amplification of reference gene primers was used by the study to estimate nucleated cell counts. Method: immunoSEQ multiplex PCR; TCRdb's copy keeps in-frame clones and lacks some. V and J calls and clone size are those listed in that table; D and trimming were worked out from the DNA. Here the sample spans around 250,000 clones, 84% being singletons. Sequenced sample: peripheral blood. The gene calls are TRBV11-3 and TRBJ2-7, with 9 bases fitting TRBD1. The sequence was obtained from a woman between 35 and 50 years old who had recovered from COVID-19. The CDR3 DNA follows: TGTGCCAGCAGCTCCCACCGGGACAGGGTAACCTACGAGCAGTACTTC. Amino acids: CASSSHRDRVTYEQYF.